The 31 T cell receptor beta chains presented below share a single source sample, sequenced in a study of PD-1 blockade in classical Hodgkin lymphoma. Generated by immunoSEQ multiplex PCR, the TCRdb table keeps only in-frame clones and is missing some. The sample contains some 27,000 clones, about 89% of which appear only once. The time point was: newly diagnosed, previously untreated cHL patient sample. The source material was peripheral blood mononuclear cells (PBMCs). Source of these receptors: a human donor with classical Hodgkin lymphoma.

CDR3 coding DNA: TGTGCCAGCAGCTTAGCGCCGGCTAGCAGCAATGAGCAGTTCTTC. It encodes CASSLAPASSNEQFF. The V call is TRBV7-6, the J call TRBJ2-1; D possibly corresponds to TRBD2 (5 bases). With 0 bases removed from V and 6 bases from J, the gap between germline ends came to 12 bases. CDR1 and CDR2 from the germline V gene are SGHVS and FNYEAQ. The CDR3 is 15 residues long.

The chain has TRBV6-5 and TRBJ1-1; no clear D gene. Per the germline V gene, CDR1 is MNHEY and CDR2 is SVGAGI. Between the trimmed V and J ends, which lost 2 bases and 5 bases, there was a span of 12 bases. The length of the CDR3 is 14 residues. Here the CDR3 DNA reads TGTGCCAGCAGTTACGCACCTCAAAAGACTGAAGCTTTCTTT. It specifies CASSYAPQKTEAFF.

The rearrangement links TRBV7-7 to TRBJ2-2; D may be TRBD2 (5 bases). CDR1 is SSHAT and CDR2 is FNYEAQ in the germline V gene (reference sequence). V gave up 5 bases and J gave up 6 bases, with 13 bases separating them. The CDR3 sequence is 14 residues long. The DNA of the CDR3 is TGTGCCAGCAGCATGGCAGTGGGAGCCGGGGAGCTGTTTTTT. The encoded protein is CASSMAVGAGELFF.

The V call is TRBV28, the J call TRBJ1-1; no definite D call. V was trimmed by 6 bases and J by 5 bases, leaving 7 bases between them. Germline V lookup: CDR1 MDHEN, CDR2 SYDVKM. The CDR3 loop spans 11 amino acids. The CDR3 sequence is CASRSDTEAFF. CDR3 nucleotides: TGTGCCAGCAGATCCGATACTGAAGCTTTCTTT.

The V gene is TRBV7-2, the J gene TRBJ2-5; 8 nucleotides line up with TRBD2. J gave up 2 bases and V 2 bases, and 4 bases lay outside the gene matches. Germline V CDR1 and CDR2: SGHTA, FQGNSA. The CDR3 has 15 residues. In nucleotides, the CDR3 is TGTGCCAGCAGCTTACAAGCGGGGGCACAAGAGACCCAGTACTTC. It translates to CASSLQAGAQETQYF.

This clone is a singleton in its sample. The chain combines TRBV7-8 with TRBJ1-5; TRBD1 agrees at 7 bases. Germline CDR1 and CDR2: SGHVS and FQNEAQ. This CDR3 is 17 amino acids long. Losses at the gene ends were 1 base for V and 1 base for J; bases not matched to a gene: 7. CDR3 region: CASSLGPGTASNQPQHF. CDR3 nucleotides: TGTGCCAGCAGCTTAGGGCCCGGGACAGCAAGCAATCAGCCCCAGCATTTT.

This chain uses TRBV5-5 with TRBJ1-1, with D uncertain. Per the germline V gene, CDR1 is SGHKS and CDR2 is YYEKEE (reference sequence). The CDR3 extends over 13 amino acids. V was trimmed by 2 bases and J by 1 base, leaving 6 bases between them. CDR3 amino acids: CASSLWSNTEAFF. The CDR3 bases are TGTGCCAGCAGCTTATGGTCGAACACTGAAGCTTTCTTT.

V usage is TRBV6-5 and J usage is TRBJ1-2, with D possibly being TRBD1 (5 bases). Trimming took 5 bases from V and 2 from J, leaving 15 bases between them. Germline V lookup: CDR1 MNHEY, CDR2 SVGAGI. This CDR3 is built from 15 residues. The CDR3 nucleotides read TGTGCCAGCAGTCCCCCCCGGGGGTCCAACTATGGCTACACCTTC. Amino acid sequence: CASSPPRGSNYGYTF.

The chain uses TRBV5-1 and TRBJ1-5; D is perhaps TRBD1 (5 bases). The V gene's germline CDR1 is SGHRS and CDR2 YFSETQ. V gave up 1 base and J gave up 7 bases, with 15 bases separating them. This CDR3 has 15 residues. CDR3 sequence (DNA): TGCGCCAGCAGCTTGTCATCGGGGGAAGGACAGCCCCAGCATTTT. This translates into CASSLSSGEGQPQHF.

This chain joins TRBV27 and TRBJ2-1; 14 positions match TRBD2. CDR1 is MNHEY and CDR2 is SMNVEV in the germline V gene (reference sequence). The CDR3 covers 17 residues. The ends lost 3 bases at V and 8 bases at J; junction bases unmatched: 9. The CDR3 bases are TGTGCCAGCAGTTTCCTTCCGGGACTAGCGGGAGCGTATGAGCAGTTCTTC. This codes for CASSFLPGLAGAYEQFF.

A remark on this clone: This CDR3 is also generated by other DNA sequences in the sample. The gene calls are TRBV10-1 and TRBJ2-7, with D uncertain. V was trimmed by 4 bases and J by 3 bases, leaving 4 bases between them. Germline values: CDR1 WNHNN, CDR2 SYGVQD (reference sequence). This CDR3 is built from 11 residues. The CDR3 nucleotides read TGCGCCAGCAGTGCGGGCTACGAGCAGTACTTC. It codes for CASSAGYEQYF.

The V call is TRBV28, the J call TRBJ1-1, with a tentative D call TRBD1 (6 bases). The CDR3 loop spans 14 amino acids. Trimming took 4 bases from V and 2 from J, leaving 11 bases between them. Germline CDR1 and CDR2: MDHEN and SYDVKM. The CDR3 reads CASSSPGGNTEAFF. The CDR3 bases are TGTGCCAGCAGTTCCCCGGGGGGCAACACTGAAGCTTTCTTT.

As DNA, the CDR3 is TGTGCCAGCAGCATAGCGGGGTCCTACAATGAGCAGTTCTTC. This encodes CASSIAGSYNEQFF. The chain couples TRBV9 to TRBJ2-1, with 8 bases that match TRBD2. This CDR3 is 14 amino acids long. In germline, CDR1 is SGDLS, CDR2 YYNGEE. The V segment lost 4 bases and the J segment 1 base; nucleotides outside the gene matches: 1.

This clone was observed a single time. The V call is TRBV19, the J call TRBJ1-4; D call uncertain. This CDR3 has 14 amino acids. Trimming removed 3 bases from V and 3 bases from J, with 8 bases in between. Germline V gene data show CDR1 as LNHDA and CDR2 as SQIVND (reference sequence). The CDR3 region is CASSMVASNEKLFF. The CDR3 nucleotides are TGTGCCAGTAGTATGGTCGCCTCTAATGAAAAACTGTTTTTT.

This rearrangement joins TRBV7-2 to TRBJ1-2; perhaps TRBD1 as D (5 bases). The CDR3 sequence is 14 residues long. Per the germline V gene, CDR1 is SGHTA and CDR2 is FQGNSA. V lost 6 bases and J lost 4, with 15 bases in between. The CDR3 DNA reads as TGTGCCAGCAGTCCTAGCGACGGGACCTATGGCTACACCTTC. Translation: CASSPSDGTYGYTF.

This clone was picked up one time. The rearrangement joins TRBV28 to TRBJ1-2, with a weak D call TRBD1 (5 bases). The germline V and J ends were trimmed by 7 bases and 4 bases, with 22 bases remaining between them. CDR3 length: 16 amino acids. Looked up from germline, CDR1 is MDHEN and CDR2 is SYDVKM. DNA of the CDR3: TGTGCCAGCACCTCACCCACAGGTCTGTTTGGCTATGGCTACACCTTC. Its translation is CASTSPTGLFGYGYTF.

The chain is built from TRBV12-5 and TRBJ1-5; D not resolved. Looked up from germline, CDR1 is LGHNT and CDR2 is FRNRAP. Trimming left V 7 bases short and J 9 bases short, with 10 bases between. The CDR3 has 11 residues. The CDR3 sequence: CASAGNGPQHF. The DNA of the CDR3 is TGTGCTAGTGCCGGGAATGGGCCCCAGCATTTT.

This chain joins TRBV5-4 and TRBJ1-2; TRBD1 matches 9 bases. CDR3 size: 15 residues. V shed 0 bases and J 5 bases; nucleotides not matched to a gene: 5. Germline CDR1 reads SGHNT; CDR2 reads YYREEE (reference sequence). CDR3 DNA sequence: TGTGCCAGCAGCTTGGGAGGACAGGGGTTATATGGCTACACCTTC. Translating it yields CASSLGGQGLYGYTF.

This clone occurred a few times. This chain uses TRBV11-1 with TRBJ2-1; a weak D match, TRBD1 (6 bases). Germline V lookup: CDR1 SGHAT, CDR2 FQDESV (reference sequence). This CDR3 has 15 residues. Trimming removed 1 base at V and 4 bases at J, with 11 bases between. The CDR3 nucleotides read TGTGCCAGCAGCTTAGTCATTCAGGGGTACAATGAGCAGTTCTTC. Translating it yields CASSLVIQGYNEQFF.

The V and J genes are TRBV27 and TRBJ2-7, with D possibly TRBD2 on 6 matching bases. The V gene lost 3 bases and the J gene lost 3 bases, with 12 bases spanning the gap. Germline CDR1 is MNHEY and CDR2 is SMNVEV (reference sequence). This CDR3 spans 14 amino acids. The CDR3 region is CASSLATRGYEQYF. The CDR3 DNA reads as TGTGCCAGCAGTTTGGCAACGCGGGGCTACGAGCAGTACTTC.

This chain joins TRBV4-1 and TRBJ1-1; tentatively, D is TRBD1 (5 bases). The germline V gene has CDR1 MGHRA and CDR2 YSYEKL. Trimming removed 2 bases at V and 4 bases at J, with 14 bases between. The CDR3 is made up of 15 amino acids. The CDR3, as DNA: TGCGCCAGCAGCCAACAGGGTTTGAAGACCACTGAAGCTTTCTTT. Amino acids: CASSQQGLKTTEAFF.

The chain combines TRBV5-1 with TRBJ2-7; 11 bases are shared with TRBD1. This CDR3 has 14 amino acids. Germline-derived CDR1 and CDR2 are SGHRS and YFSETQ. J lost 3 bases, V lost 3 bases, and 2 bases had no gene match. CDR3 residues: CASSWDRGDYEQYF. Here the CDR3 DNA reads TGCGCCAGCAGCTGGGACAGGGGGGACTACGAGCAGTACTTC.

V usage is TRBV10-3 and J usage is TRBJ2-5, with 8 bases identical to TRBD1. The junction had 8 bases not matched to a gene; V was cut back by 6 bases and J by 5 bases. Germline values: CDR1 ENHRY, CDR2 SYGVKD. CDR3 length: 14 residues. The CDR3 DNA reads as TGTGCCATCAGGGAAGGACAGGGCGGGGAGACCCAGTACTTC. Its translation is CAIREGQGGETQYF.

J is TRBJ2-3 and V is TRBV29-1; maybe TRBD1 (6 bases). The CDR3 is made up of 12 amino acids. Trimming took 7 bases from V and 2 from J, leaving 10 bases between them. Germline V gives CDR1 SQVTM, CDR2 ANQGSEA. CDR3 region: CSARTDTDTQYF. The CDR3 DNA is TGCAGCGCTAGGACAGACACAGATACGCAGTATTTT.

The chain employs TRBV7-2 and TRBJ2-7, with D perhaps TRBD2 (5 bases). Per germline, CDR1 SGHTA and CDR2 FQGNSA. This CDR3 has 14 amino acids. The ends were cut back, 5 bases at V and 7 bases at J, with 18 bases in the middle. CDR3 DNA: TGTGCCAGCAGCCCCATCCGGGTTACTAGGGAGCAGTACTTC. Protein sequence: CASSPIRVTREQYF.

This chain joins TRBV19 and TRBJ2-5; D gene unclear. This CDR3 contains 13 residues. V was clipped by 3 bases and J by 2 bases, with 7 bases between them. CDR1 LNHDA and CDR2 SQIVND come from the germline V gene (reference sequence). This CDR3 reads CASSMALQETQYF. The DNA of the CDR3 is TGTGCCAGTAGTATGGCGCTACAAGAGACCCAGTACTTC.

This chain uses TRBV28 with TRBJ1-1, with D tentatively TRBD1 (5 bases). Germline CDR1 is MDHEN and CDR2 is SYDVKM. V lost 10 bases and J 4 bases, leaving 19 bases between the germline ends. The CDR3 has 14 residues. Here the CDR3 reads CATQDPGFITEAFF. CDR3 nucleotides: TGTGCCACCCAGGACCCAGGGTTTATCACTGAAGCTTTCTTT. Full variable domain (rest looked up from reference TRBV28 and TRBJ1-1): DVKVTQSSRYLVKRTGEKVFLECVQDMDHENMFWYRQDPGLGLRLIYFSYDVKMKEKGDIPEGYSVSREKKERFSLILESASTNQTSMYLCATQDPGFITEAFFGQGTRLTVV.

This chain uses TRBV5-1 with TRBJ1-2; D call uncertain. Germline V gene data show CDR1 as SGHRS and CDR2 as YFSETQ. The CDR3 extends over 14 amino acids. Trimming removed 3 bases at V and 4 bases at J, with 13 bases between. The CDR3: CASSSIDSPYGYTF. The CDR3 DNA follows: TGCGCCAGCAGCTCTATCGATAGCCCCTATGGCTACACCTTC.

J is TRBJ2-7 and V is TRBV7-2; D assignment may be TRBD1 or TRBD2 (6 bases each). The germline V gene has CDR1 SGHTA and CDR2 FQGNSA. CDR3 length: 15 amino acids. V shed 4 bases and J shed 2 bases, with 15 bases lying between them. The CDR3 DNA reads as TGTGCCAGCAGCTCGTGGACAGCGGGTACCTACGAGCAGTACTTC. It specifies CASSSWTAGTYEQYF.

The chain employs TRBV4-3 and TRBJ2-6, with 12 bases matching TRBD2. With 1 base clipped from V and 3 bases from J, the junction kept 7 bases outside the gene matches. Germline CDR1 reads LGHNA; CDR2 reads YSLEER. The length of the CDR3 is 19 residues. The CDR3 is CASSQARLAGVYGANVLTF. CDR3 DNA: TGCGCCAGCAGCCAAGCGAGACTAGCGGGAGTGTATGGGGCCAACGTCCTGACTTTC.

This chain connects TRBV30 to TRBJ2-5, with D possibly TRBD2 on 6 matching bases. This CDR3 region has 14 residues. Trimming cost V 2 bases and J 5 bases, with 15 bases left between them. Germline values: CDR1 GTSNPN, CDR2 SVGIG (reference sequence). The CDR3 coding sequence is TGTGCCTGGAGTCTGCTCGGGGGTTTGGAGACCCAGTACTTC. Amino acid sequence: CAWSLLGGLETQYF. Full variable domain (outside the CDR3, taken from reference TRBV30 and TRBJ2-5): SQTIHQWPATLVQPVGSPLSLECTVEGTSNPNLYWYRQAAGRGLQLLFYSVGIGQISSEVPQNLSASRPQDRQFILSSKKLLLSDSGFYLCAWSLLGGLETQYFGPGTRLLVL.